What follows are 17 T cell receptor beta chains derived from one specimen sequenced in a study of T cells in Graves' hyperthyroidism and ophthalmopathy. The investigators amplified TCR beta CDR3 regions from RNA transcripts. Using the HTBI primer set, a first-round RT-PCR was run on the TCR CDR3. TCRdb recomputed calls from the multiplex PCR reads with MiXCR, one row per CDR3 protein. Here the sample spans about 560,000 distinct CDR3 sequences, roughly a sixth being singletons. Sequencing was performed on blood. Receptors were obtained from a woman aged 18-35 years with Graves' hyperthyroidism.

This clonotype was picked up many times. The chain recombines TRBV20-1 with TRBJ2-7, with 8 bases matching TRBD1. CDR1 DFQATT and CDR2 SNEGSKA come from the germline V gene (reference sequence). V gave up 0 bases and J gave up 4 bases; unmatched junction bases: 8. The CDR3 sequence is 15 residues long. The CDR3 sequence is CSARDLLDRAYEQYF. The CDR3 region has the DNA TGCAGTGCTAGAGATCTCTTGGACAGGGCTTACGAGCAGTACTTC.

The chain couples TRBV6-1 to TRBJ2-1; 8 nucleotides align to TRBD1. Germline V gives CDR1 MNHNS, CDR2 SASEGT. With V trimmed by 3 bases and J by 6 bases, 4 bases remained unmatched. The CDR3 runs 14 residues. CDR3: CASSEGQASNEQFF. The CDR3 bases are TGTGCCAGCAGTGAGGGACAGGCGTCCAATGAGCAGTTCTTC.

Note on this clonotype: This could be a read error, since a much larger clone is one nucleotide away. This chain uses TRBV28 with TRBJ1-5, with 7 bases that match TRBD1. The CDR3 sequence is 15 residues long. Per the germline V gene, CDR1 is MDHEN and CDR2 is SYDVKM. The CDR3 spells CASSSRTGVNQPRHF. As DNA, the CDR3 is TGTGCCAGCAGTTCCCGGACAGGAGTCAATCAGCCCCGGCATTTT.

V is TRBV4-1 and J is TRBJ2-3, with 7 bases aligning to TRBD2. The CDR3 totals 18 residues. Germline assignment: CDR1 MGHRA and CDR2 YSYEKL. J gave up 1 base and V 3 bases, and 13 bases lay outside the gene matches. Here the CDR3 reads CASSQGFLAVGRTDTQYF. CDR3 coding DNA: TGCGCCAGCAGCCAGGGTTTTCTAGCGGTGGGACGCACAGATACGCAGTATTTT.

The chain links TRBV10-1 to TRBJ2-7; TRBD1 aligns across 8 bases. The junction had 6 bases not matched to a gene; V was cut back by 2 bases and J by 3 bases. The CDR3 consists of 15 residues. Germline V gives CDR1 WNHNN, CDR2 SYGVQD (reference sequence). The CDR3 DNA is TGCGCCAGCAGTGAGCCCGGACAGGGAATCTACGAGCAGTACTTC. The encoded protein is CASSEPGQGIYEQYF.

This clonotype was observed at least ten times. V and J are TRBV2 and TRBJ1-2; D is unresolved. The CDR3 contains 11 residues. V dropped 6 bases and J dropped 6 bases, with 8 bases sitting between them. CDR1 is SNHLY, CDR2 FYNNEI, per germline. CDR3 nucleotides: TGTGCCAGCAGCGAGCCCGATGGCTACACCTTC. Residues: CASSEPDGYTF. The variable domain in full, with the rest retrieved from reference TRBV2 and TRBJ1-2, is EPEVTQTPSHQVTQMGQEVILRCVPISNHLYFYWYRQILGQKVEFLVSFYNNEISEKSEIFDDQFSVERPDGSNFTLKIRSTKLEDSAMYFCASSEPDGYTFGSGTRLTVV.

In its sample, this clonotype was seen many times. The chain employs TRBV27 and TRBJ1-2; the match to TRBD1 covers 9 bases. CDR1 and CDR2 from the germline V gene are MNHEY and SMNVEV (reference sequence). CDR3 length: 15 residues. Trimming removed 0 bases from V and 2 bases from J; junction bases left unmatched: 1. CDR3 nucleotide sequence: TGTGCCAGCAGTTTATCAGGACAGGGGAACTATGGCTACACCTTC. It is translated as CASSLSGQGNYGYTF.

This rearrangement joins TRBV7-8 to TRBJ1-6, with a weak D call TRBD1 (5 bases). The germline V gene has CDR1 SGHVS and CDR2 FQNEAQ. V was pared by 0 bases and J by 6 bases, with 15 bases between. CDR3 length equals 17 residues. Here the CDR3 DNA reads TGTGCCAGCAGCTTAGCGGTTGCGGGACTCGGTAATTCACCCCTCCACTTT. Residues: CASSLAVAGLGNSPLHF.

The chain joins TRBV20-1 to TRBJ2-7; D is unresolved. The germline V and J ends were trimmed by 5 bases and 5 bases, with 10 bases remaining between them. Germline V gene data show CDR1 as DFQATT and CDR2 as SNEGSKA (reference sequence). This CDR3 is 11 amino acids long. CDR3 region: CSAAQPNEQYF. The CDR3 bases are TGCAGTGCTGCTCAGCCAAACGAGCAGTACTTC.

This clonotype was seen more than once but under ten times. CDR3 sequence (DNA): TGTGCCACCAGCAGAGTCGGGACTCCCGGGGAGCAGTACTTC. Its protein is CATSRVGTPGEQYF. The genes are TRBV15 and TRBJ2-7, with D possibly matching TRBD2 (6 bases). The CDR3 runs 14 residues. Trimming stripped 1 base from V and 7 bases from J, with 14 bases between. CDR1 is LNHNV, CDR2 YYDKDF, per germline (reference sequence).

This clonotype was observed once. J is TRBJ2-3 and V is TRBV24-1; maybe TRBD2 (7 bases). Germline V gene sequence: CDR1 KGHDR, CDR2 SFDVKD. The CDR3 totals 15 residues. V dropped 1 base and J dropped 7 bases, with 14 bases sitting between them. The CDR3 sequence: CATSDFSGGVNTQYF. For the CDR3, the DNA is TGTGCCACCAGTGATTTTTCGGGGGGCGTAAATACGCAGTATTTT.

V gene TRBV27 combines with J gene TRBJ1-5, with D maybe TRBD1 (6 bases). There are 14 residues in the CDR3. Germline V lookup: CDR1 MNHEY, CDR2 SMNVEV (reference sequence). V was clipped by 3 bases and J by 6 bases, with 12 bases between them. DNA for the CDR3: TGTGCCAGCAGTTTCACGACAGGCGCTCAGCCCCAGCATTTT. Translation: CASSFTTGAQPQHF.

In its sample, this clonotype was seen many times. The genes are TRBV6-1 and TRBJ2-3; no definite D call. Trimming pared 5 bases from V and 6 bases from J, leaving 18 bases between. Germline assignment: CDR1 MNHNS and CDR2 SASEGT. CDR3 length equals 15 residues. The CDR3 region is CASSSRGPLLDTQYF. In DNA form, the CDR3 reads TGTGCCAGCAGTTCCAGAGGCCCCCTTTTGGATACGCAGTATTTT.

The genes are TRBV20-1 and TRBJ2-7; 9 positions match TRBD1. J was trimmed by 2 bases and V by 4 bases; bases with no gene match: 3. The length of the CDR3 is 13 residues. Looked up from germline, CDR1 is DFQATT and CDR2 is SNEGSKA (reference sequence). The CDR3 DNA reads TGCAGTGCTATGGACAGGGGTACCTACGAGCAGTACTTC. As protein: CSAMDRGTYEQYF.

This clonotype has ten or more counts. The chain links TRBV20-1 to TRBJ2-7; tentative D call: TRBD2 (5 bases). The CDR3 consists of 12 residues. The germline CDR1 and CDR2 sequences are DFQATT and SNEGSKA (reference sequence). The V end was cut by 7 bases, the J end by 0 bases, with 10 bases between. Written as DNA, the CDR3 is TGCAGTGGACGGACTTTCTCCTACGAGCAGTACTTC. Amino acid sequence: CSGRTFSYEQYF.

The chain carries TRBV29-1 and TRBJ2-2, with 7 bases aligning to TRBD1. Germline V gives CDR1 SQVTM, CDR2 ANQGSEA. V lost 4 bases to trimming and J lost 0 bases; unmatched junction nucleotides: 2. CDR3 length: 14 amino acids. CDR3 sequence reads: CSVVQGANTGELFF. The CDR3 DNA sequence: TGCAGCGTTGTTCAGGGGGCGAACACCGGGGAGCTGTTTTTT.

At least ten counts were recorded for this clonotype. The chain joins TRBV20-1 to TRBJ2-5; 7 positions match TRBD1. CDR1 is DFQATT and CDR2 is SNEGSKA in the germline V gene (reference sequence). After removal of 5 bases from V and 2 bases from J, the junction contained 2 bases not matched to a gene. The CDR3 length is 12 residues. The CDR3: CSAQQGQETQYF. The CDR3 region has the DNA TGCAGTGCTCAACAGGGGCAAGAGACCCAGTACTTC.